The subject of this entry is one T cell receptor beta chain. Its antigen is undetermined. Deep sequencing aimed at 1 in 200,000 to 1 in 1 million T cells' resolution. Assay: immunoSEQ multiplex PCR; the TCRdb copy retains only in-frame clones and omits some. The sample yields just over 65,000 clones, roughly two thirds seen once. The data belong to a study of cytotoxic CD8 clonotypes in ibrutinib-treated CLL. Whole-study context: Response was recorded as partial in 24 patients and complete in 2; at median 68 months, approximately 14 remained remitted and around 12 had progressed. Mean productive templates were approximately 240,000; mean productive rearrangements were 94,082. Overall study findings and caveats: Having risen at ibrutinib response, clonality had fallen back toward baseline by progression.

Trimming left V 0 bases short and J 0 bases short, with 12 bases between. Germline CDR1 and CDR2: MNHEY and SMNVEV (reference sequence). This CDR3 region has 16 residues. This TCR was sampled from a human donor with chronic lymphocytic leukemia. The input for sequencing was PBMCs, taken after 12 months of ibrutinib treatment. This sequence joins TRBV27 and TRBJ2-7; D call uncertain. The CDR3 sequence is CASSLSRAGNSYEQYF. DNA for the CDR3: TGTGCCAGCAGTTTATCTCGGGCAGGAAACTCCTACGAGCAGTACTTC.